This T cell receptor (beta chain) was sequenced during a study of blood T cells in healthy people across ages. With 1 base removed from V and 3 bases from J, the gap between germline ends came to 14 bases. The CDR3 spans 16 residues. Germline V gene data show CDR1 as SEHNR and CDR2 as FQNEAQ (reference sequence). Primers used in a second PCR of about 6 to 11 cycles were a sample-barcoded 5' primer and a J-beta primer mix. TCRdb passed the 5' RACE reads through MiXCR, listing each CDR3 protein once. The data contain about 1.8 million distinct CDR3 sequences, around 48% of them singletons. Material: blood. The chain uses TRBV7-9 and TRBJ2-3; possibly TRBD1 for D (5 bases). This clonotype was sampled from a woman between 35 and 50 years old in good health. CDR3 nucleotides: TGTGCCAGCAGCTTAGTGCAGACAAAGGGGACAGATACGCAGTATTTT. This gives the protein CASSLVQTKGTDTQYF.